This T cell receptor beta chain was identified in a study of OX40 agonist ivuxolimab in advanced cancers. Study information: With a range of roughly 20 to 85, age averaged 60 years, and about 83% were male. Study results and caveats: The authors did not determine the antigen specificity of the expanded peripheral T cells. Certain nonresponding patients likewise had low normalized T-cell clonal expansion.

Patients were ineligible given autoimmune disease history or systemic immunosuppression. Assay: immunoSEQ multiplex PCR; the TCRdb copy retains only in-frame clones and omits some. Here the sample spans about 91,000 clones, around 90% being singletons. In regard to this clone: What it recognizes is unknown.

Trimming took 1 base from V and 1 from J, leaving 7 bases between them. The CDR3 runs to 14 residues. Germline CDR1 SGHAT, CDR2 FQNNGV. This clonotype originated in an adult with an advanced solid tumor such as melanoma, head and neck, liver or kidney cancer. The sequencing here drew on CD4+ or CD8+ T cells sorted from blood, taken in a trial of the OX40 agonist ivuxolimab. The gene calls are TRBV11-2 and TRBJ2-5; no reliable D call. The CDR3 nucleotides are TGTGCCAGCAGCTTAGTCTCCAGCCAAGAGACCCAGTACTTC. Protein sequence: CASSLVSSQETQYF. Full variable domain (outside the CDR3, taken from reference TRBV11-2 and TRBJ2-5): EAGVAQSPRYKIIEKRQSVAFWCNPISGHATLYWYQQILGQGPKLLIQFQNNGVVDDSQLPKDRFSAERLKGVDSTLKIQPAKLEDSAVYLCASSLVSSQETQYFGPGTRLLVL.